Following are 16 T cell receptor beta chains from one sample sequenced in a study of CD8 T cells in Susac syndrome. Random hexamers primed reverse transcription of about 0.5 to 1 ug RNA. TCRdb reprocessed the immunoSEQ multiplex PCR reads with MiXCR, giving one entry per CDR3 protein. The table shows 150,000 to 200,000 distinct CDR3 sequences, with approximately 96% occurring only once. The sample was CD4+ T cells from PBMCs. Source of these receptors: a human donor in good health.

The rearrangement joins TRBV7-9 to TRBJ1-2; no reliable D call. The CDR3 spans 12 residues. Germline V CDR1 and CDR2: SEHNR, FQNEAQ (reference sequence). The CDR3 DNA reads TGTGCGATAAACGAAGGGAACTATGGCTACACCTTC. It encodes CAINEGNYGYTF.

This clonotype is a singleton in its sample. The rearrangement uses TRBV30 and TRBJ2-2; unclear D gene. The CDR3 is 13 amino acids. V was trimmed by 2 bases and J by 1 base, leaving 5 bases between them. CDR1 and CDR2 (germline): GTSNPN, SVGIG (reference sequence). CDR3: CAWSRRNTGELFF. As DNA, the CDR3 is TGTGCCTGGAGTAGGCGGAACACCGGGGAGCTGTTTTTT.

The chain uses TRBV10-3 and TRBJ2-5, with D possibly being TRBD2 (6 bases). Germline assignment: CDR1 ENHRY and CDR2 SYGVKD. V lost 10 bases to trimming and J lost 1 base, with 13 bases between them. CDR3 length equals 13 residues. The CDR3 DNA reads TGTGCCACGCGGGGCGGGTTCCAAGAGACCCAGTACTTC. Translating gives CATRGGFQETQYF.

The chain joins TRBV3-1 to TRBJ1-2, with 7 bases matching TRBD1. Per the germline V gene, CDR1 is LGHDT and CDR2 is YNNKEL (reference sequence). The CDR3 is made up of 16 amino acids. Trimming took 4 bases from V and 5 from J; bases not matched to a gene: 13. The CDR3 spells CASSRLRQGTDYGYTF. The CDR3, as DNA: TGTGCCAGCAGCCGACTCCGTCAGGGGACAGATTATGGCTACACCTTC.

V and J are TRBV20-1 and TRBJ1-5; 7 nucleotides line up with TRBD1. V was clipped by 3 bases and J by 1 base; unmatched bases: 6. Germline CDR1 and CDR2: DFQATT and SNEGSKA (reference sequence). This CDR3 contains 15 residues. As DNA, the CDR3 is TGCAGTGCTAGGCCGGACAGGAGGAGCAATCAGCCCCAGCATTTT. Amino acid sequence: CSARPDRRSNQPQHF.

The genes are TRBV29-1 and TRBJ2-3; a weak D match, TRBD2 (6 bases). CDR1 and CDR2 from the germline V gene are SQVTM and ANQGSEA. The CDR3 contains 13 residues. The V and J ends lost 5 bases and 3 bases respectively, with 12 bases between them. The CDR3 nucleotides are TGCAGCGTTCCCCTGGGGGGTACAGATACGCAGTATTTT. It encodes CSVPLGGTDTQYF.

The rearrangement uses TRBV28 and TRBJ2-5; tentative D call: TRBD1 (5 bases). The CDR3 spans 13 residues. V lost 6 bases to trimming and J lost 5 bases, with 13 bases between them. Germline V gene data show CDR1 as MDHEN and CDR2 as SYDVKM. For the CDR3, the DNA is TGTGCCAGCAGACCAGGGTTTCAGGAGACCCAGTACTTC. It translates to CASRPGFQETQYF.

This clonotype was detected only once. This chain links TRBV5-4 with TRBJ2-1; 10 bases are shared with TRBD2. Losses at the gene ends were 4 bases for V and 7 bases for J; bases not matched to a gene: 8. Germline loops: CDR1 SGHNT, CDR2 YYREEE (reference sequence). The CDR3 spans 15 residues. As DNA, the CDR3 is TGTGCCAGCAGCAGTAGCGGGGGGCCGTGGAATGAGCAGTTCTTC. Its protein is CASSSSGGPWNEQFF.

V usage is TRBV3-1 and J usage is TRBJ1-2; D is uncertain. Germline loops: CDR1 LGHDT, CDR2 YNNKEL (reference sequence). The CDR3 contains 13 residues. V lost 3 bases, J lost 8 bases, and 13 bases lay in between. The CDR3 DNA sequence: TGTGCCAGCAGCCACCGGGTATTGGACGGCTACACCTTC. Translating gives CASSHRVLDGYTF.

The genes are TRBV27 and TRBJ2-5; no definite D call. There are 13 residues in the CDR3. Germline V gene data show CDR1 as MNHEY and CDR2 as SMNVEV (reference sequence). V was trimmed by 3 bases and J by 5 bases, leaving 10 bases between them. In DNA form, the CDR3 reads TGTGCCAGCAGTTTTGGCAGGTCGGAGACCCAGTACTTC. Amino acids: CASSFGRSETQYF.

The genes are TRBV18 and TRBJ2-7, with 12 bases lining up with TRBD1. The germline gives CDR1 KGHSH, CDR2 LQKENI. J was trimmed by 2 bases and V by 6 bases; bases with no gene match: 5. The CDR3 has 15 residues. CDR3 nucleotides: TGTGCCAGCTCGCTCCGGGACAGGGGGCCCTACGAGCAGTACTTC. Its translation: CASSLRDRGPYEQYF.

The V and J genes are TRBV7-9 and TRBJ2-7; tentatively, D is TRBD1 (5 bases). Germline loops: CDR1 SEHNR, CDR2 FQNEAQ (reference sequence). The CDR3 sequence is 16 residues long. The ends were cut back, 5 bases at V and 0 bases at J, with 17 bases in the middle. As DNA, the CDR3 is TGTGCCAGCAGCGCCCGAACAGGTCGCTCCTCCTACGAGCAGTACTTC. It translates to CASSARTGRSSYEQYF. Supplemented by reference TRBV7-9 and TRBJ2-7, the full variable domain reads DTGVSQNPRHKITKRGQNVTFRCDPISEHNRLYWYRQTLGQGPEFLTYFQNEAQLEKSRLLSDRFSAERPKGSFSTLEIQRTEQGDSAMYLCASSARTGRSSYEQYFGPGTRLTVT.

This clonotype was recorded once. The chain links TRBV23-1 to TRBJ1-5; D uncertain. TRBV23-1 is noted as an ORF with a role that remains uncertain. V was cut by 0 bases and J by 5 bases, with 5 bases left in between. This CDR3 has 13 residues. The CDR3 region is CASSQSGHQPQHF. Here the CDR3 DNA reads TGCGCCAGCAGTCAATCCGGTCATCAGCCCCAGCATTTT.

The DNA for the CDR3 is TGTGCCAGCAGCGTAGAAGGATTGATGCGGGGTAGCACAGATACGCAGTATTTT. Its protein is CASSVEGLMRGSTDTQYF. The chain is built from TRBV9 and TRBJ2-3; TRBD2 is a possible D gene (6 bases). The CDR3 is made up of 18 amino acids. Germline CDR1 and CDR2: SGDLS and YYNGEE. The V gene lost 0 bases and the J gene lost 0 bases, with 17 bases spanning the gap.

The rearrangement uses TRBV9 and TRBJ2-3; maybe TRBD2 (6 bases). The CDR3 loop spans 14 amino acids. CDR1 SGDLS and CDR2 YYNGEE come from the germline V gene. Deletions cut 3 bases from V and 0 bases from J, with 8 bases between. The CDR3 region is CASSGLESTDTQYF. CDR3 coding DNA: TGTGCCAGCAGCGGACTAGAAAGCACAGATACGCAGTATTTT.

The chain is built from TRBV7-9 and TRBJ2-5; 13 nucleotides match TRBD2. The CDR3 is 16 residues long. V shed 4 bases and J 4 bases; nucleotides not matched to a gene: 6. CDR1 SEHNR and CDR2 FQNEAQ come from the germline V gene (reference sequence). CDR3 in amino acids: CASSSGTSGVPETQYF. The CDR3 region has the DNA TGTGCCAGCAGCTCCGGGACTAGCGGGGTCCCAGAGACCCAGTACTTC.